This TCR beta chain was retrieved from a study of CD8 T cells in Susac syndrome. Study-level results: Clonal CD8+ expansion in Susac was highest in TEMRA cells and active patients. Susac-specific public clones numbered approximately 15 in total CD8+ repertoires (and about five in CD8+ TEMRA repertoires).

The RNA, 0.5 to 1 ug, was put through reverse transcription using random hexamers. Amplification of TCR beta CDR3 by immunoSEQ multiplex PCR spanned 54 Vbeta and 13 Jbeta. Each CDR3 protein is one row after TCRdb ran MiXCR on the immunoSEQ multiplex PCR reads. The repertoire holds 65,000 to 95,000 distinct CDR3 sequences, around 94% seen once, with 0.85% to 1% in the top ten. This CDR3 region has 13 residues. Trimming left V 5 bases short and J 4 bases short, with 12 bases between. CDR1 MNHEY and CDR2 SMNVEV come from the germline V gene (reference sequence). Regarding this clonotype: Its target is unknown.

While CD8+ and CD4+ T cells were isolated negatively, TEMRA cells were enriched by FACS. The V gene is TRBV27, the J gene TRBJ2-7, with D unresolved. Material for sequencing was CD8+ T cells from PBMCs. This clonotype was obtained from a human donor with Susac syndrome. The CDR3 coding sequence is TGTGCCAGCAGTCCAAACCGACGTTACGAGCAGTACTTC. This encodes CASSPNRRYEQYF.